The rows below give T cell receptor beta chains drawn from one sample of a study of cytomegalovirus exposure and HLA in healthy donors. Assay: immunoSEQ multiplex PCR; the TCRdb copy retains only in-frame clones and omits some. This sample has some 250,000 clones, with around 90% found just once. Specimen: PBMCs. Receptor source: a woman aged 30 to 39 in good health and CMV-seronegative. Each CDR3 is given with its conserved first and last residue. Fields, in order: D gene, J gene, V gene, clone size, CDR3 DNA, CDR3 protein. A D gene is named only where the DNA matches it firmly. Clone size is given for some rows only: seen once, a few or many times, or a class if the clone is expanded.

d_gene: TRBD1
j_gene: TRBJ2-7
v_gene: TRBV7-9
abundance: -
CDR3nt: TGTGCCAGCAGCTTTGGGACAGGGGCCTACGAGCAGTACTTC
CDR3aa: CASSFGTGAYEQYF

d_gene: TRBD1
j_gene: TRBJ2-2
v_gene: TRBV9
abundance: -
CDR3nt: TGTGCCAGCAGCGTAGCCGGGACAGGGGTACAAGGGGAGCTGTTTTTT
CDR3aa: CASSVAGTGVQGELFF

d_gene: -
j_gene: TRBJ2-1
v_gene: TRBV28
abundance: -
CDR3nt: TGTGCCAGCAGTTCTATACCTCGGGGCGTTGGATACAATGAGCAGTTCTTC
CDR3aa: CASSSIPRGVGYNEQFF

d_gene: -
j_gene: TRBJ1-3
v_gene: TRBV5-1
abundance: -
CDR3nt: TGCGCCAGCAGCTTGGAGGGGATATCTGGAAACACCATATATTTT
CDR3aa: CASSLEGISGNTIYF

d_gene: TRBD1
j_gene: TRBJ2-7
v_gene: TRBV5-1
abundance: -
CDR3nt: TGCGCCAGCAGCTTGGAGACAGGGATGGCCTACGAGCAGTACTTC
CDR3aa: CASSLETGMAYEQYF

d_gene: TRBD2
j_gene: TRBJ2-7
v_gene: TRBV4-3
abundance: -
CDR3nt: TGCGCCAGCAGCAGCTCCGGGACTAGCTACGAGCAGTACTTC
CDR3aa: CASSSSGTSYEQYF

d_gene: TRBD2
j_gene: TRBJ2-7
v_gene: TRBV6-1
abundance: -
CDR3nt: TGTGCCAGCAGTGAACTGGGACTAGCTCCCTACGAGCAGTACTTC
CDR3aa: CASSELGLAPYEQYF

d_gene: TRBD1
j_gene: TRBJ1-1
v_gene: TRBV7-9
abundance: -
CDR3nt: TGTGCCAGCGATTTCCCGGGACAGATGAACACTGAAGCTTTCTTT
CDR3aa: CASDFPGQMNTEAFF

d_gene: -
j_gene: TRBJ1-1
v_gene: TRBV28
abundance: -
CDR3nt: TGTGCCAGCAACGACAGGATGAACACTGAAGCTTTCTTT
CDR3aa: CASNDRMNTEAFF

d_gene: -
j_gene: TRBJ2-7
v_gene: TRBV6-1
abundance: -
CDR3nt: TGTGCCAGCAGTGACTACGAGCAGTACTTC
CDR3aa: CASSDYEQYF

d_gene: TRBD2
j_gene: TRBJ2-1
v_gene: TRBV27
abundance: -
CDR3nt: TGTGCCAGCAGTCCCAGGACTAGCTGGAGCTCCTACAATGAGCAGTTCTTC
CDR3aa: CASSPRTSWSSYNEQFF

d_gene: -
j_gene: TRBJ1-1
v_gene: TRBV18
abundance: -
CDR3nt: TGTGCCAGCTCACCAGTGTCTCTCCGGAGATTGAACACTGAAGCTTTCTTT
CDR3aa: CASSPVSLRRLNTEAFF

d_gene: -
j_gene: TRBJ2-5
v_gene: TRBV2
abundance: once
CDR3nt: TGTGCCAGCAAAAAGGGGGCTAGCGGGCGACAAGAGACCCAGTACTTC
CDR3aa: CASKKGASGRQETQYF

d_gene: -
j_gene: TRBJ2-7
v_gene: TRBV19
abundance: -
CDR3nt: TGTGCCAGTAGTTGGGCTGGGTCCTACGAGCAGTACTTC
CDR3aa: CASSWAGSYEQYF

d_gene: -
j_gene: TRBJ1-2
v_gene: TRBV5-1
abundance: -
CDR3nt: TGCGCCAGCAGCTTGCCGGAGGATGGCTACACCTTC
CDR3aa: CASSLPEDGYTF

d_gene: -
j_gene: TRBJ2-7
v_gene: TRBV14
abundance: -
CDR3nt: TGTGCCAGCAGCCAAGTATGGACAGCGGAGGGCGAGCAGTACTTC
CDR3aa: CASSQVWTAEGEQYF